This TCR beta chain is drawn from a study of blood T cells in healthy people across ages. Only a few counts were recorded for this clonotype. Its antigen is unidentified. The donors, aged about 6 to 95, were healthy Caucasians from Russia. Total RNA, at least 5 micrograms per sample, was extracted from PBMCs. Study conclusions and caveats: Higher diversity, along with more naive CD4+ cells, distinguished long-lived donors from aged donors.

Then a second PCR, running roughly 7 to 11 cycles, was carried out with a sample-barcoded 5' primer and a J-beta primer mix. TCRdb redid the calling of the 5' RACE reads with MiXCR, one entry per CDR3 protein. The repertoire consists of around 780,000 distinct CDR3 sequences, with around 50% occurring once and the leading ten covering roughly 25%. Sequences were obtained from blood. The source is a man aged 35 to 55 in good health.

CDR3 DNA sequence: TGTGCCAGCAGTTCTGGCCGTTCGAACACCGGGGAGCTGTTTTTT. Protein sequence: CASSSGRSNTGELFF. J is TRBJ2-2 and V is TRBV6-2 or TRBV6-3; D unresolved. Trimming stripped 4 bases from V and 0 bases from J, with 9 bases between. The germline V gene has CDR1 MNHEY and CDR2 SVGEGT. The CDR3 covers 15 residues.